Listed below are T cell receptor beta chains from one sample, sequenced in a study of shared clonotypes between healthy human individuals. The protocol was immunoSEQ multiplex PCR, while the TCRdb copy is restricted to in-frame clones and leaves out a portion. The sample contains 2 million to 2.5 million clones, around 90% of which appear only once. The specimen sequenced was naive CD4+ T cells from PBMCs. The receptors here all came from a man aged 18 to 30 in good health. Some clones in this sample may be carry-over from other donors' samples. Each CDR3 is given with its conserved first and last residue. Each record gives: CDR3 protein, CDR3 DNA, V gene, D gene, clone size, J gene. The D gene is left open where the match is weak. Rows may omit the clone size; those that give it use once, few, many or a size class.

CDR3aa: CASSSTGVYEQYF; CDR3nt: TGCGCCAGCAGCTCGACAGGAGTCTACGAGCAGTACTTC; v_gene: TRBV5-1; d_gene: .; abundance: .; j_gene: TRBJ2-7
CDR3aa: CASSLANWRAGIRSNYGYTF; CDR3nt: TGTGCCAGCAGCTTAGCGAACTGGCGGGCAGGGATTCGTTCTAACTATGGCTACACCTTC; v_gene: TRBV7-6; d_gene: .; abundance: .; j_gene: TRBJ1-2
CDR3aa: CASSLVRVGAEAFF; CDR3nt: TGTGCCAGCAGCTTAGTCAGGGTGGGAGCTGAAGCTTTCTTT; v_gene: TRBV7-2; d_gene: .; abundance: .; j_gene: TRBJ1-1
CDR3aa: CASSRLPGRREAEAFF; CDR3nt: TGTGCCAGCTCACGACTACCGGGACGCAGGGAGGCTGAAGCTTTCTTT; v_gene: TRBV18; d_gene: .; abundance: .; j_gene: TRBJ1-1
CDR3aa: CASSVAWGGAGNTIYF; CDR3nt: TGTGCCAGCAGCGTAGCCTGGGGGGGAGCAGGAAACACCATATATTTT; v_gene: TRBV9; d_gene: .; abundance: once; j_gene: TRBJ1-3
CDR3aa: CASSTGTNSLYF; CDR3nt: TGTGCCAGCAGTACCGGGACCAACTCACTGTATTTT; v_gene: TRBV6-5; d_gene: .; abundance: .; j_gene: TRBJ2-3
CDR3aa: CASSPGTSAYEQYF; CDR3nt: TGTGCCAGCTCACCAGGGACTAGCGCCTACGAGCAGTACTTC; v_gene: TRBV18; d_gene: TRBD2; abundance: .; j_gene: TRBJ2-7
CDR3aa: CASSPRTGGNYGYTF; CDR3nt: TGTGCCAGCAGCCCCCGGACAGGGGGAAACTATGGCTACACCTTC; v_gene: TRBV9; d_gene: TRBD1; abundance: .; j_gene: TRBJ1-2
CDR3aa: CASSLALGLASSYEQYF; CDR3nt: TGTGCCAGCAGCTTAGCGCTCGGGTTGGCCAGCTCCTACGAGCAGTACTTC; v_gene: TRBV7-9; d_gene: .; abundance: .; j_gene: TRBJ2-7
CDR3aa: CASKTIGTGGYEQYF; CDR3nt: TGTGCCAGCAAAACGATCGGGACAGGGGGATACGAGCAGTACTTC; v_gene: TRBV6-1; d_gene: TRBD1; abundance: .; j_gene: TRBJ2-7
CDR3aa: CASSLAGGYNEQFF; CDR3nt: TGTGCCAGCAGCTTAGCTGGAGGGTACAATGAGCAGTTCTTC; v_gene: TRBV7-9; d_gene: .; abundance: .; j_gene: TRBJ2-1
CDR3aa: CASSEAGGTGTEAFF; CDR3nt: TGTGCCAGCAGTGAAGCAGGGGGAACCGGTACTGAAGCTTTCTTT; v_gene: TRBV2; d_gene: .; abundance: .; j_gene: TRBJ1-1
CDR3aa: CASSFSNYGYTF; CDR3nt: TGTGCCAGCAGTTTTAGTAACTATGGCTACACCTTC; v_gene: TRBV28; d_gene: .; abundance: once; j_gene: TRBJ1-2
CDR3aa: CASRRSGPDTEAFF; CDR3nt: TGTGCCAGCAGGAGATCAGGCCCCGACACTGAAGCTTTCTTT; v_gene: TRBV27; d_gene: .; abundance: .; j_gene: TRBJ1-1
CDR3aa: CASVPTVSGNTIYF; CDR3nt: TGTGCCAGCGTTCCGACCGTCTCTGGAAACACCATATATTTT; v_gene: TRBV5-5; d_gene: .; abundance: .; j_gene: TRBJ1-3
CDR3aa: CASSLDLRQSGGYTF; CDR3nt: TGTGCCAGCAGCTTAGACCTTCGACAGTCAGGTGGCTACACCTTC; v_gene: TRBV11-2; d_gene: .; abundance: .; j_gene: TRBJ1-2
CDR3aa: CASSPPQRGSINEQFF; CDR3nt: TGTGCCAGCTCACCACCGCAGCGCGGGAGTATCAATGAGCAGTTCTTC; v_gene: TRBV18; d_gene: TRBD2; abundance: .; j_gene: TRBJ2-1
CDR3aa: CSVPGLIIGQYEQFF; CDR3nt: TGCAGCGTCCCCGGGCTGATAATTGGACAATATGAGCAGTTCTTC; v_gene: TRBV29-1; d_gene: .; abundance: .; j_gene: TRBJ2-1
CDR3aa: CASSGLAGVTAQYF; CDR3nt: TGTGCCAGTAGTGGGCTAGCGGGGGTTACGGCGCAGTATTTT; v_gene: TRBV19; d_gene: TRBD2; abundance: .; j_gene: TRBJ2-3
CDR3aa: CAISGPPKDRGGYEQYF; CDR3nt: TGTGCCATCAGTGGGCCCCCAAAGGACAGAGGTGGTTACGAGCAGTACTTC; v_gene: TRBV10-3; d_gene: .; abundance: .; j_gene: TRBJ2-7
CDR3aa: CASSTKPGQGWVNQPQHF; CDR3nt: TGTGCCAGCAGCACCAAACCGGGACAAGGATGGGTAAATCAGCCCCAGCATTTT; v_gene: TRBV5-8; d_gene: .; abundance: .; j_gene: TRBJ1-5
CDR3aa: CASSERDRSYEQYF; CDR3nt: TGTGCCAGCAGTGAAAGAGACAGGTCCTACGAGCAGTACTTC; v_gene: TRBV6-1; d_gene: .; abundance: .; j_gene: TRBJ2-7
CDR3aa: CSARQREEYNEQFF; CDR3nt: TGCAGCGCCCGGCAGCGGGAGGAATACAATGAGCAGTTCTTC; v_gene: TRBV29-1; d_gene: TRBD2; abundance: .; j_gene: TRBJ2-1
CDR3aa: CASSYSGLGTYEQYF; CDR3nt: TGTGCCAGCAGTTACTCGGGACTAGGAACCTACGAGCAGTACTTC; v_gene: TRBV6-5; d_gene: TRBD2; abundance: .; j_gene: TRBJ2-7
CDR3aa: CASSPDRSNQPQHF; CDR3nt: TGTGCCAGCTCACCGGACAGGAGCAATCAGCCCCAGCATTTT; v_gene: TRBV18; d_gene: TRBD1; abundance: .; j_gene: TRBJ1-5
CDR3aa: CSVEGFDYGYTF; CDR3nt: TGCAGCGTTGAGGGGTTCGACTATGGCTACACCTTC; v_gene: TRBV29-1; d_gene: .; abundance: .; j_gene: TRBJ1-2
CDR3aa: CASSLEGQGKQFF; CDR3nt: TGTGCCAGCAGCTTAGAGGGACAGGGGAAGCAGTTCTTC; v_gene: TRBV7-2; d_gene: TRBD1; abundance: .; j_gene: TRBJ2-1
CDR3aa: CASSPVAGVGQPQHF; CDR3nt: TGTGCCAGCTCACCCGTGGCCGGCGTGGGGCAGCCCCAGCATTTT; v_gene: TRBV18; d_gene: .; abundance: .; j_gene: TRBJ1-5
CDR3aa: CAISPYDTNEKLFF; CDR3nt: TGTGCCATCAGTCCCTATGACACTAATGAAAAACTGTTTTTT; v_gene: TRBV10-3; d_gene: .; abundance: .; j_gene: TRBJ1-4
CDR3aa: CASSEGGGPQHF; CDR3nt: TGTGCCAGCAGTGAAGGAGGGGGTCCCCAGCATTTT; v_gene: TRBV6-1; d_gene: .; abundance: once; j_gene: TRBJ1-5
CDR3aa: CASIGRPNTEAFF; CDR3nt: TGCGCCAGCATTGGACGGCCGAACACTGAAGCTTTCTTT; v_gene: TRBV5-1; d_gene: .; abundance: few; j_gene: TRBJ1-1
CDR3aa: CASSLVGSRWSNEQFF; CDR3nt: TGTGCCAGCAGCTTAGTCGGGTCCAGGTGGAGCAATGAGCAGTTCTTC; v_gene: TRBV7-2; d_gene: .; abundance: .; j_gene: TRBJ2-1
CDR3aa: CSARDGNQPQHF; CDR3nt: TGCAGCGCCCGGGACGGGAATCAGCCCCAGCATTTT; v_gene: TRBV29-1; d_gene: .; abundance: .; j_gene: TRBJ1-5
CDR3aa: CASSIQAGNSYEQYF; CDR3nt: TGTGCCAGCAGCATTCAAGCGGGGAACTCCTACGAGCAGTACTTC; v_gene: TRBV7-2; d_gene: TRBD2; abundance: .; j_gene: TRBJ2-7
CDR3aa: CASSPLLQLRPSSYEQYF; CDR3nt: TGTGCCAGCAGTCCCCTCCTTCAGTTGCGCCCGAGCTCCTACGAGCAGTACTTC; v_gene: TRBV28; d_gene: .; abundance: .; j_gene: TRBJ2-7
CDR3aa: CASSPAAEETQYF; CDR3nt: TGTGCCAGCAGTCCCGCGGCCGAAGAGACCCAGTACTTC; v_gene: TRBV27; d_gene: .; abundance: once; j_gene: TRBJ2-5
CDR3aa: CASSWTGTTVYEQYF; CDR3nt: TGTGCCAGCAGCTGGACAGGGACAACCGTCTACGAGCAGTACTTC; v_gene: TRBV6-1; d_gene: TRBD1; abundance: .; j_gene: TRBJ2-7
CDR3aa: CASSRTPAGQGIYEQYF; CDR3nt: TGTGCCAGCAGCCGGACTCCGGCCGGACAGGGGATCTACGAGCAGTACTTC; v_gene: TRBV27; d_gene: TRBD1; abundance: .; j_gene: TRBJ2-7